The clone carrying this T cell receptor beta chain was seen only a few times. What it binds is unknown. The CDR3 runs to 14 residues. Germline lookup yields CDR1 KGHSH and CDR2 LQKENI. V was clipped by 0 bases and J by 7 bases, with 13 bases between them. The data stem from a study of T-cell memory formation after mild COVID-19. Study background: For the most part, TCR clusters were specific to one donor.

Amplification by 5'RACE using constant-segment primers produced TCR alpha and TCR beta cDNA libraries that carried sample barcodes and UMIs. Each CDR3 protein gets one entry after TCRdb re-called the 5' RACE reads with MiXCR. The table has 400,000 to 550,000 distinct CDR3 sequences, around 27% seen once. Notes on the study in general: Specificity for SARS-CoV-2 was not confirmed among the second-wave clones peaking on day 37.

Sample: PBMCs or a T cell subset sorted from them (not recorded which). The TCR sequence derives from an adult woman who had mild COVID-19 (a few samples of this study predate the infection). Cell type and time point are not known. V and J are TRBV18 and TRBJ2-7; D not resolved. The CDR3: CASSPPGPTEEQYF. CDR3 DNA: TGTGCCAGCTCACCACCGGGCCCTACGGAGGAGCAGTACTTC.